This T cell receptor (beta chain) was observed in a study of tumor-infiltrating lymphocytes in primary liver carcinoma. As for the study in general: The patients, men and women alike, were aged 30 to 69 years. Study results and caveats: Against blood, tumors held a significantly higher top-250-clone fraction (p = 0.039). Tumor-adjacent and tumor-blood pairs showed less overlap than tumor region pairs.

Germline DNA was extracted too, while blood RNA derived from unsorted whole blood. Treatment-naive at the time, the patients had chronic HBV infection. Starting from around 0.45 ug of total RNA, TCR beta cDNA was produced with a primer in the constant region. Three nested multiplex PCR rounds, a slightly modified ARM-PCR method, built the TCR beta libraries. TRBV1-TRBV30 forward primers paired with a C-beta reverse primer drove the first two PCR rounds, about 11 cycles each. One entry per CDR3 protein results from TCRdb running MiXCR on the multiplex PCR reads. The repertoire holds 300,000 to 350,000 distinct CDR3 sequences, with 50% to 60% as singletons. Details on this clonotype: Its antigen is still unknown. This may arise from a read error, as a much more abundant clone is one base away.

Germline CDR1 LGHNA, CDR2 YNFKEQ. This CDR3 contains 16 residues. The V and J genes are TRBV4-2 and TRBJ2-5; 10 bases map to TRBD2. This TCR derives from a young woman with primary liver carcinoma and hepatitis B virus infection. Specimen: peripheral blood. The CDR3 protein is CTSSQRSGRSVETQYF. In DNA form, the CDR3 reads TGTACCAGCAGCCAACGTAGCGGGAGGAGTGTCGAGACCCAGTACTTC.